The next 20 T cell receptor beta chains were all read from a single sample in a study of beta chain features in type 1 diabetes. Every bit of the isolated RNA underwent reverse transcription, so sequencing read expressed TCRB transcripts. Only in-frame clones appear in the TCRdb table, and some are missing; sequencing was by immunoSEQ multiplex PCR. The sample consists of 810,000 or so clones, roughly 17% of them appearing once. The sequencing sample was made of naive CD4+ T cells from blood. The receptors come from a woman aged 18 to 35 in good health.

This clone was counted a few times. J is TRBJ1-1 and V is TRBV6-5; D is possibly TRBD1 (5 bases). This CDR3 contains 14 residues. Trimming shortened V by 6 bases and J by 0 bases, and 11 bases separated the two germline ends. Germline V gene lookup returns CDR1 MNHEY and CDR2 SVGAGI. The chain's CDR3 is CASRKQELNTEAFF. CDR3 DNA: TGTGCCAGCAGGAAACAGGAGCTGAACACTGAAGCTTTCTTT.

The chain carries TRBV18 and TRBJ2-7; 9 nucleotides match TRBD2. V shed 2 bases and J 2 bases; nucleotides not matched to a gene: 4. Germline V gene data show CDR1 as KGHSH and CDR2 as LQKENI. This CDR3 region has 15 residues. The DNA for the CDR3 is TGTGCCAGCTCACCAGCGCGGGAGGGAGCCTACGAGCAGTACTTC. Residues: CASSPAREGAYEQYF.

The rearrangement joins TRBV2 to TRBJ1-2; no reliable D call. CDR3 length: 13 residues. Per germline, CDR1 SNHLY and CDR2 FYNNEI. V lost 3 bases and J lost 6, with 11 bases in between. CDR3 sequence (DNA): TGTGCCAGCAGTGAGCAGGAGGAGAATGGCTACACCTTC. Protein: CASSEQEENGYTF.

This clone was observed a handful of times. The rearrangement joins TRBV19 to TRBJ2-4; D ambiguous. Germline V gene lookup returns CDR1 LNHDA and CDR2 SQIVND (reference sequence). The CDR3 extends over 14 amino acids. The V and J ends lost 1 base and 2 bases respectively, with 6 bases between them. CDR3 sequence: CASSIVNPKNIQYF. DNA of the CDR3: TGTGCCAGTAGTATAGTGAACCCCAAAAACATTCAGTACTTC. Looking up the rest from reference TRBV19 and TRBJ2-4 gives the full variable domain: DGGITQSPKYLFRKEGQNVTLSCEQNLNHDAMYWYRQDPGQGLRLIYYSQIVNDFQKGDIAEGYSVSREKKESFPLTVTSAQKNPTAFYLCASSIVNPKNIQYFGAGTRLSVL.

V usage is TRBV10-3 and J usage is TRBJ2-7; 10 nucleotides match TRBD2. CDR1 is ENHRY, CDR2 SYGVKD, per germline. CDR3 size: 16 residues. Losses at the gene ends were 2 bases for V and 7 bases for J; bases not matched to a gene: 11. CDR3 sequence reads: CAISEPQPSGSGEQYF. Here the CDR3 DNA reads TGTGCCATCAGTGAGCCCCAACCTAGCGGGAGTGGGGAGCAGTACTTC.

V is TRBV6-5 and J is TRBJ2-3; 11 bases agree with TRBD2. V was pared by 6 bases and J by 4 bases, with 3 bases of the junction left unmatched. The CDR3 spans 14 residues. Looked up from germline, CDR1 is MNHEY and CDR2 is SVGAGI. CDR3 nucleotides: TGTGCCAGCAGCTATAGCGGGAGGGCAGATACGCAGTATTTT. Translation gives CASSYSGRADTQYF.

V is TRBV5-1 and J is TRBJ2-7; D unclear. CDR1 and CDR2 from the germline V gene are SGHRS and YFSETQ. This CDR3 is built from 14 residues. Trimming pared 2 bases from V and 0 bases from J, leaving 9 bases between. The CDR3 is CASSFQVSSYEQYF. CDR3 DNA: TGCGCCAGCAGCTTCCAGGTATCCTCCTACGAGCAGTACTTC.

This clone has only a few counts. DNA of the CDR3: TGCGCCAGCAGCCATCCCGGACTAGCGGGAGTCTCCTACGAGCAGTACTTC. This translates into CASSHPGLAGVSYEQYF. This chain uses TRBV4-1 with TRBJ2-7, with TRBD2 identical over 13 bases. This CDR3 comprises 17 residues. V was clipped by 3 bases and J by 0 bases; unmatched bases: 5. The germline V gene encodes CDR1 MGHRA and CDR2 YSYEKL.

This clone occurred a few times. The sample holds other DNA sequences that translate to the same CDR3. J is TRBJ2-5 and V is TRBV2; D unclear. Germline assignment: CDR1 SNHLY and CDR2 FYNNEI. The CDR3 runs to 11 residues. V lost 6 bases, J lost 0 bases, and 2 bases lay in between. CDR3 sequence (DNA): TGTGCCAGCAGCGACCAAGAGACCCAGTACTTC. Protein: CASSDQETQYF.

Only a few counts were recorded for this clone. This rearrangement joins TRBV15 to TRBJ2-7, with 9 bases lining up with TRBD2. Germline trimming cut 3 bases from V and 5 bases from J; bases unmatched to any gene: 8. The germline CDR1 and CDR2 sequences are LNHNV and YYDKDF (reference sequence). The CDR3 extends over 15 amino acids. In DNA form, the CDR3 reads TGTGCCACCAGCAGTGATAGCGGGAGAGCTAACGAGCAGTACTTC. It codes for CATSSDSGRANEQYF. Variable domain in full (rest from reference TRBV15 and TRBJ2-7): DAMVIQNPRYQVTQFGKPVTLSCSQTLNHNVMYWYQQKSSQAPKLLFHYYDKDFNNEADTPDNFQSRRPNTSFCFLDIRSPGLGDTAMYLCATSSDSGRANEQYFGPGTRLTVT.

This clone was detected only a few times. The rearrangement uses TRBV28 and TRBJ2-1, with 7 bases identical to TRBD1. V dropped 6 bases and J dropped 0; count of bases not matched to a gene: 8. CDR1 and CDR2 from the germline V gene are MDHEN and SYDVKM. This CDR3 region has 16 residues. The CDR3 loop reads CASRTRGIPSYNEQFF. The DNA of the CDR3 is TGTGCCAGCAGAACCAGGGGGATTCCCTCCTACAATGAGCAGTTCTTC. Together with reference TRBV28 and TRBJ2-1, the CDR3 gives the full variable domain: DVKVTQSSRYLVKRTGEKVFLECVQDMDHENMFWYRQDPGLGLRLIYFSYDVKMKEKGDIPEGYSVSREKKERFSLILESASTNQTSMYLCASRTRGIPSYNEQFFGPGTRLTVL.

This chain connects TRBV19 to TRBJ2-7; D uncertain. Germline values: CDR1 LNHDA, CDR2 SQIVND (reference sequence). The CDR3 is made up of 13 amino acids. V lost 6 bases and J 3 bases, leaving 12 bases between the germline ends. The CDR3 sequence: CASRAPNFYEQYF. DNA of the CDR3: TGTGCCAGTAGAGCTCCGAACTTCTACGAGCAGTACTTC. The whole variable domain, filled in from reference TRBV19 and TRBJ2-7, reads DGGITQSPKYLFRKEGQNVTLSCEQNLNHDAMYWYRQDPGQGLRLIYYSQIVNDFQKGDIAEGYSVSREKKESFPLTVTSAQKNPTAFYLCASRAPNFYEQYFGPGTRLTVT.

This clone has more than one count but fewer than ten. In DNA form, the CDR3 reads TGTGCCAGCAGTTTATCGTTGCTTGTGGCCAACGTCCTGACTTTC. It translates to CASSLSLLVANVLTF. The genes are TRBV27 and TRBJ2-6; D remains ambiguous. The CDR3 has 15 residues. CDR1 and CDR2 from the germline V gene are MNHEY and SMNVEV (reference sequence). Trimming cost V 0 bases and J 6 bases, with 9 bases left between them. The entire variable domain, with the rest obtained from reference TRBV27 and TRBJ2-6, is as follows: EAQVTQNPRYLITVTGKKLTVTCSQNMNHEYMSWYRQDPGLGLRQIYYSMNVEVTDKGDVPEGYKVSRKEKRNFPLILESPSPNQTSLYFCASSLSLLVANVLTFGAGSRLTVL.

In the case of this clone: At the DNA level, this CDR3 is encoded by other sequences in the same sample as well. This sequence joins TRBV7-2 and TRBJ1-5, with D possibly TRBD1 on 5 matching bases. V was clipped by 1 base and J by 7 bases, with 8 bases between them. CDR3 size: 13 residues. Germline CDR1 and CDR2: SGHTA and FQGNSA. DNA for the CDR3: TGTGCCAGCAGCTTAGGCCGGGGCCAGCCCCAGCATTTT. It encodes CASSLGRGQPQHF. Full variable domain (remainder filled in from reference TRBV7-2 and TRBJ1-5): GAGVSQSPSNKVTEKGKDVELRCDPISGHTALYWYRQSLGQGLEFLIYFQGNSAPDKSGLPSDRFSAERTGGSVSTLTIQRTQQEDSAVYLCASSLGRGQPQHFGDGTRLSIL.

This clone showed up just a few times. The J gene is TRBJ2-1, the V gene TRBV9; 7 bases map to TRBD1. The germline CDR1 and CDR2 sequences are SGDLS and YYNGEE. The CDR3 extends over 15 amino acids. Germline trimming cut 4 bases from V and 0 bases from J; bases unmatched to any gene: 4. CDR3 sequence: CASSIRDSSYNEQFF. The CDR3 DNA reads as TGTGCCAGCAGCATTCGGGACAGCTCCTACAATGAGCAGTTCTTC. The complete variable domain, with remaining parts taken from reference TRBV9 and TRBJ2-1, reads DSGVTQTPKHLITATGQRVTLRCSPRSGDLSVYWYQQSLDQGLQFLIQYYNGEERAKGNILERFSAQQFPDLHSELNLSSLELGDSALYFCASSIRDSSYNEQFFGPGTRLTVL.

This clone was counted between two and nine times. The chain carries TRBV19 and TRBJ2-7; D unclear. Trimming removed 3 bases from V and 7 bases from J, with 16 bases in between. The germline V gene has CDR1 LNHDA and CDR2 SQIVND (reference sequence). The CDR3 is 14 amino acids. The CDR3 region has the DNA TGTGCCAGTAGTATGACTTGGTCGGCCGGGGAGCAGTACTTC. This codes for CASSMTWSAGEQYF.

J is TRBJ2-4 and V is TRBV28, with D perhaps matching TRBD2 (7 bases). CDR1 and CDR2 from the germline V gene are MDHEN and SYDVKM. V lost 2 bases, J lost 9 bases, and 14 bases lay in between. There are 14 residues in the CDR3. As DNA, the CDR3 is TGTGCCAGCAGTTTAACAGGGAGGGACGGCATTCAGTACTTC. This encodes CASSLTGRDGIQYF.

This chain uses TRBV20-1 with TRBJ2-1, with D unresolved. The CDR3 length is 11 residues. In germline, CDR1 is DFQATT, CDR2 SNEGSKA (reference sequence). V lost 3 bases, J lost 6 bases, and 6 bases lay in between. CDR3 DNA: TGCAGTGCTAGGAGTTTCAATGAGCAGTTCTTC. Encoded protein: CSARSFNEQFF.

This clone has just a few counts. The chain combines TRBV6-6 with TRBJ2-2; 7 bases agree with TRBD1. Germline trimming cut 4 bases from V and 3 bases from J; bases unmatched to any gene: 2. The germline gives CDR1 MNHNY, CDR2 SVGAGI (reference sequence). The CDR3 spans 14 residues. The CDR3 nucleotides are TGTGCCAGCAGTTCGGGACAGCACACCGGGGAGCTGTTTTTT. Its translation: CASSSGQHTGELFF.

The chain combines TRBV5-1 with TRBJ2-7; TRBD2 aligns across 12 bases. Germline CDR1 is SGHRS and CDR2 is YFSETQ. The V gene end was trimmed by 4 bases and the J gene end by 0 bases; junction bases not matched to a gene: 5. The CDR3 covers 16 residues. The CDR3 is CASSLRTSGVSYEQYF. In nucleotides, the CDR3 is TGCGCCAGCAGCCTACGGACTAGCGGGGTCTCCTACGAGCAGTACTTC.